The 2 T cell receptor beta chains below all came from one sample that was sequenced in a study of blood T cell repertoires in COVID-19. The assay was immunoSEQ multiplex PCR, and TCRdb's table has in-frame clones only and misses some. The profile shows 150,000 to 200,000 clones, just under 90% of them singletons. The sequenced sample was peripheral blood. The receptor set was obtained from a woman in her 70s with COVID-19, enrolled during active disease.

The chain recombines TRBV4-1 with TRBJ1-5, with TRBD1 matching over 8 bases. CDR3 size: 14 residues. V trimming: 4 bases; J trimming: 4 bases; junction bases outside the gene matches: 3. In germline, CDR1 is MGHRA, CDR2 YSYEKL. The CDR3 loop reads CASSRDRLNQPQHF. In DNA form, the CDR3 reads TGCGCCAGCAGCCGGGACAGGCTGAATCAGCCCCAGCATTTT.

This rearrangement joins TRBV11-3 to TRBJ2-2; 7 bases line up with TRBD1. The CDR3 is 15 amino acids. Germline lookup yields CDR1 SGHNT and CDR2 YENEEA. The trim removed 2 bases at V and 5 bases at J, leaving 5 bases unmatched. The chain's CDR3 is CASSLRQGWTGELFF. The CDR3 nucleotides read TGTGCCAGCAGCTTACGACAGGGATGGACCGGGGAGCTGTTTTTT.